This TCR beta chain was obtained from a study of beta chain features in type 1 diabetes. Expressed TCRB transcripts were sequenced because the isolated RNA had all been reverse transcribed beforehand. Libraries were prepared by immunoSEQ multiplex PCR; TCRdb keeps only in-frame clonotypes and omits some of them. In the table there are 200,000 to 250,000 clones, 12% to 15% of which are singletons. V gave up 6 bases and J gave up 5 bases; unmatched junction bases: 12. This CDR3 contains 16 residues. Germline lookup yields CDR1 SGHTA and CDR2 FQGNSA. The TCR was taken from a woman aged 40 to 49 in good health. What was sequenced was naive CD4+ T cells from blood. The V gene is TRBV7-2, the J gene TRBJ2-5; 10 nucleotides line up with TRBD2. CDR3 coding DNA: TGTGCCAGCAGTCCCCTTAGCGGGGGGACCGCCGAGACCCAGTACTTC. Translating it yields CASSPLSGGTAETQYF.